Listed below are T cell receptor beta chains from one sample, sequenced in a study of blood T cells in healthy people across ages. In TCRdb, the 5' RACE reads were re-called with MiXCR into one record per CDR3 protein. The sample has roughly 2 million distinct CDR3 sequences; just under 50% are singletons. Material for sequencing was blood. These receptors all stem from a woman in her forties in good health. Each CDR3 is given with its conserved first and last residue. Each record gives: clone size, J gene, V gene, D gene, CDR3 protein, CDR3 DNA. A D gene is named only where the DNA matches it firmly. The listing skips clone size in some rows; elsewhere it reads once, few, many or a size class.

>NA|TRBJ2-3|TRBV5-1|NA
CASSESPRPDTQYF
TGCGCCAGCAGCGAGAGCCCGAGACCAGATACGCAGTATTTT
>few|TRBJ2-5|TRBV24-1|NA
CATSGHSLGQETQYF
TGTGCCACCAGTGGCCACAGTCTCGGCCAAGAGACCCAGTACTTC
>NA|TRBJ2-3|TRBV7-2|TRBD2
CASSFPAGVTDTQYF
TGTGCCAGCAGCTTCCCAGCGGGGGTCACAGATACGCAGTATTTT
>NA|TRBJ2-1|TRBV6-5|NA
CVSRAGWSKSNEQFF
TGTGTCAGCAGAGCAGGGTGGTCGAAATCCAATGAGCAGTTCTTC
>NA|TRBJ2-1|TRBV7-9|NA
CASSLELTRGNEQFF
TGTGCCAGCAGCTTAGAACTGACTAGAGGAAATGAGCAGTTCTTC
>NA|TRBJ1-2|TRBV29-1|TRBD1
CSVEDSGTENYGYTF
TGCAGCGTTGAGGATTCCGGGACAGAAAACTATGGCTACACCTTC
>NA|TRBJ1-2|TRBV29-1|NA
CSVEEGNGYTF
TGCAGCGTTGAAGAAGGGAATGGCTACACCTTC
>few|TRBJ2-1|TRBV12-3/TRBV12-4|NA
CASSYRGTPNEQFF
TGTGCCAGCAGTTATCGGGGAACACCCAATGAGCAGTTCTTC
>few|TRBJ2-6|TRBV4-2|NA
CASSLQLQAGTGANVLTF
TGTGCCAGCAGCCTGCAGTTACAGGCTGGGACTGGGGCCAACGTCCTGACTTTC
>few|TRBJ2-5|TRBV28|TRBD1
CASSRRTGIQETQYF
TGTGCCAGCTCCCGGCGGACAGGGATCCAAGAGACCCAGTACTTC
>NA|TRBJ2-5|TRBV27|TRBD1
CASSAGQGIETQYF
TGTGCCAGCAGCGCCGGACAGGGGATAGAGACCCAGTACTTC
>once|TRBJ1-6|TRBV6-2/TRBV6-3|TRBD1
CASRLGPGQNLTPLHF
TGTGCCAGCAGACTTGGTCCGGGACAGAATTTGACACCCCTCCACTTT
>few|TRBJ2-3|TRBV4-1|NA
CASSQVGERVTDTQYF
TGCGCCAGCAGCCAAGTGGGGGAAAGGGTCACAGATACGCAGTATTTT
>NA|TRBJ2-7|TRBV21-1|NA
CASSKPQGTPYEQYF
TGTGCCAGCAGCAAACCCCAGGGTACCCCCTACGAGCAGTACTTC
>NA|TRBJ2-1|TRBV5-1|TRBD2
CASSIGLAGTRNEQFF
TGCGCCAGCAGCATTGGACTAGCGGGGACTCGCAATGAGCAGTTCTTC
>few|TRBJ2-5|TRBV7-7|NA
CASSSVDFQETQYF
TGTGCTAGCAGCTCTGTGGACTTTCAAGAGACCCAGTACTTC
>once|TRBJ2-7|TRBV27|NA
CASSFRGPPPSYEQYF
TGTGCCAGCAGTTTCCGCGGGCCTCCCCCATCCTACGAGCAGTACTTC
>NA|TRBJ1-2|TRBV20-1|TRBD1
CSARGQGRGRSYTF
TGCAGTGCTCGAGGACAGGGGAGGGGCAGGTCCTACACCTTC
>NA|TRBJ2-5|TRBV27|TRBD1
CASSGTEGREQYF
TGTGCCAGCAGTGGGACAGAGGGTAGGGAGCAGTACTTC
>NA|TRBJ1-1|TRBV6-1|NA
CASRQTGYTEAFF
TGTGCCAGCAGACAGACAGGATACACTGAAGCTTTCTTT
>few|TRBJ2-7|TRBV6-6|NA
CASKDVANEQYF
TGTGCCAGCAAGGACGTGGCGAACGAGCAGTACTTC
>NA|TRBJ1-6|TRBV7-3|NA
CASSSGPRDSPLHF
TGTGCCAGCAGCTCGGGACCGCGGGATTCACCCCTCCACTTT
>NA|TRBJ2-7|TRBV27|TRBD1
CASSLLGSQGAMGEQYF
TGTGCCAGCAGTTTGTTAGGATCGCAGGGGGCAATGGGCGAGCAGTACTTC